The following is a TCR beta chain sequence with its context. This CDR3 spans 13 amino acids. The ends lost 4 bases at V and 6 bases at J; junction bases unmatched: 5. The germline CDR1 and CDR2 sequences are SGHKS and YYEKEE (reference sequence). This sample is part of a study of cytomegalovirus exposure and HLA in healthy donors. Assay: immunoSEQ multiplex PCR; the TCRdb copy retains only in-frame clones and omits some. The table lists about 82,000 clones, 90% to 95% of them singletons. The clonotype was recovered from a young woman in good health and CMV-seronegative. Sequencing input: PBMCs. This sequence joins TRBV5-5 and TRBJ1-2, with 8 bases lining up with TRBD1. The CDR3 DNA follows: TGTGCCAGCAGCACCGGACAGGGAAATGGCTACACCTTC. Protein: CASSTGQGNGYTF.